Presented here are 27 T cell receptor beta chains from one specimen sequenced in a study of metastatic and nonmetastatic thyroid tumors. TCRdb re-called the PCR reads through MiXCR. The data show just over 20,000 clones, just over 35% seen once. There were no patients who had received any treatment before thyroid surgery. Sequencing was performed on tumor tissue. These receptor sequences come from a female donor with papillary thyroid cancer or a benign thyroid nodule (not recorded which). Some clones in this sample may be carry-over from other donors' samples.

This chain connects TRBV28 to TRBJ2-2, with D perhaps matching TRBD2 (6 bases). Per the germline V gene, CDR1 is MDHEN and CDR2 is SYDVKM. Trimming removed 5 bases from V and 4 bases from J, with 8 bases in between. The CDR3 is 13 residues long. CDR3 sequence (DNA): TGTGCCAGCAGTAGGCGGGGCACCGGGGAGCTGTTTTTT. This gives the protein CASSRRGTGELFF.

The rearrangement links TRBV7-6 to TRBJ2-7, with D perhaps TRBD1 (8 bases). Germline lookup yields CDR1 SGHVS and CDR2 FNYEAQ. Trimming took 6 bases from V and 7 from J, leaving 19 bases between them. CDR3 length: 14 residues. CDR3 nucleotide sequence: TGTGCCAGCAGTAAGGACAGGGCCGGGGGGGAGCAGTACTTC. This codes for CASSKDRAGGEQYF.

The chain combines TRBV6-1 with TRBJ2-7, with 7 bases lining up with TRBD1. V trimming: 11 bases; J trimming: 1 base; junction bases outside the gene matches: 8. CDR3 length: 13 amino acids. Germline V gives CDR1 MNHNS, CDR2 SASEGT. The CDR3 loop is CAAGRQGSYEQYF. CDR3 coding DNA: TGTGCCGCCGGTCGACAGGGTTCCTACGAGCAGTACTTC.

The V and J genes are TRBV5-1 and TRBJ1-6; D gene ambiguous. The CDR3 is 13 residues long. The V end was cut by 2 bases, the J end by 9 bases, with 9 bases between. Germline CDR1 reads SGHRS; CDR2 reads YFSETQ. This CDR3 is CASSFGVGSPLHF. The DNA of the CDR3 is TGCGCCAGCAGCTTCGGGGTTGGTTCACCCCTCCACTTT.

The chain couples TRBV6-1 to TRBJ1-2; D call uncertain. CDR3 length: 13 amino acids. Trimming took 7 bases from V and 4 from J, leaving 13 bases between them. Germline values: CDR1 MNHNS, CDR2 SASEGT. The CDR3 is CASKLGDSYGYTF. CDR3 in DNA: TGTGCCAGCAAGCTCGGGGATAGCTATGGCTACACCTTC.

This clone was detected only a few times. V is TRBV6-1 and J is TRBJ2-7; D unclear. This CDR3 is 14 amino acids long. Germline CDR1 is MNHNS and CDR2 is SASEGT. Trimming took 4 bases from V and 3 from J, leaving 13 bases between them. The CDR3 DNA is TGTGCCAGCAGTGCTGGGATAAAGGTCTACGAGCAGTACTTC. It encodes CASSAGIKVYEQYF.

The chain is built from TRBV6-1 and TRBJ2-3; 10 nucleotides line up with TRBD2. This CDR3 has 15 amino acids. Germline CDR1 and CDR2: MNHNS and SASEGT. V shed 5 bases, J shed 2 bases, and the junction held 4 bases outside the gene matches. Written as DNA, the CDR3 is TGTGCCAGCAGTCTAACTAGCGGGAACACAGATACGCAGTATTTT. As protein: CASSLTSGNTDTQYF.

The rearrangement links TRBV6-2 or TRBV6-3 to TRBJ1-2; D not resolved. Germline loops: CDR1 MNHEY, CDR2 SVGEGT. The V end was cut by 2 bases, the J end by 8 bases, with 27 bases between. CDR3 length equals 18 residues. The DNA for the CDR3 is TGTGCCAGCAGTTACCTAAGGGCGTCGGGGAGTGCGAGTAACGGCTACACCTTC. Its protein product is CASSYLRASGSASNGYTF.

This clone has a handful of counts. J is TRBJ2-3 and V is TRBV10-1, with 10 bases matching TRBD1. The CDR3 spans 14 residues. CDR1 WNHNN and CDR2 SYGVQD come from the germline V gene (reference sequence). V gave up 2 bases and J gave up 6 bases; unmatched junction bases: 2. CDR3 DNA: TGCGCCAGCAGTGAGGGACAGGGGGTTGATACGCAGTATTTT. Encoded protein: CASSEGQGVDTQYF.

The CDR3 loop is CASRRETSTDTQYF. CDR3 in DNA: TGTGCCAGCAGGCGGGAGACTAGCACAGATACGCAGTATTTT. J is TRBJ2-3 and V is TRBV2; 7 nucleotides match TRBD2. There are 14 residues in the CDR3. CDR1 is SNHLY, CDR2 FYNNEI, per germline. With 6 bases clipped from V and 0 bases from J, the junction kept 3 bases outside the gene matches.

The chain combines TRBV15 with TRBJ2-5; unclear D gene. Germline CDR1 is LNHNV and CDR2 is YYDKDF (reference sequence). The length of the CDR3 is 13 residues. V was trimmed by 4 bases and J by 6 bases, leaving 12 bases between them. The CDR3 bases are TGTGCCACCAGCACCCCCTCCGGCCAGACCCAGTACTTC. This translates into CATSTPSGQTQYF.

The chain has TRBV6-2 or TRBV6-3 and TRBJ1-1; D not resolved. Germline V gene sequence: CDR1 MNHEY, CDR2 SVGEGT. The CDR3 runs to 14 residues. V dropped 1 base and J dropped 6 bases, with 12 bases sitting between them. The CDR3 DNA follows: TGTGCCAGCAGTTACTTCGGCCGTGAGTCTGAAGCTTTCTTT. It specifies CASSYFGRESEAFF.

The DNA of the CDR3 is TGTGCCAGCAAAAGGGGGGGTAGCACAGATACGCAGTATTTT. It yields the protein CASKRGGSTDTQYF. J is TRBJ2-3 and V is TRBV9, with a weak D call TRBD2 (7 bases). CDR1 is SGDLS and CDR2 is YYNGEE in the germline V gene. The CDR3 totals 14 residues. Trimming cost V 6 bases and J 0 bases, with 11 bases left between them. Full variable domain (remainder filled in from reference TRBV9 and TRBJ2-3): DSGVTQTPKHLITATGQRVTLRCSPRSGDLSVYWYQQSLDQGLQFLIQYYNGEERAKGNILERFSAQQFPDLHSELNLSSLELGDSALYFCASKRGGSTDTQYFGPGTRLTVL.

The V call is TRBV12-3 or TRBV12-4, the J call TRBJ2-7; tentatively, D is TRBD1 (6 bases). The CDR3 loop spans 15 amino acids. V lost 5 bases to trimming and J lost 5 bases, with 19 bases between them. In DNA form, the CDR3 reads TGTGCCAGCAGTACGGGCGGCAGGGACATAAACGAGCAGTACTTC. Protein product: CASSTGGRDINEQYF.

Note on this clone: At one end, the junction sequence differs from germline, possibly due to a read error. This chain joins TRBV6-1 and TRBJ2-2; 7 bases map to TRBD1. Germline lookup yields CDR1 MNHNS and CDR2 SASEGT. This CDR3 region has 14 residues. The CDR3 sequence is CANSGGTDTRELFF. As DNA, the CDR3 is TGTGCCAATTCAGGGGGAACGGACACCAGGGAGCTGTTTTTT.

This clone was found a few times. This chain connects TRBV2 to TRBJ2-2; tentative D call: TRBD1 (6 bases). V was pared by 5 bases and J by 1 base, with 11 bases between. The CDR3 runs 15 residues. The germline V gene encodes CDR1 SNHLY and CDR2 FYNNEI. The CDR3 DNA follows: TGTGCCAGCAGTTCCGACAGGATGAACACCGGGGAGCTGTTTTTT. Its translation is CASSSDRMNTGELFF.

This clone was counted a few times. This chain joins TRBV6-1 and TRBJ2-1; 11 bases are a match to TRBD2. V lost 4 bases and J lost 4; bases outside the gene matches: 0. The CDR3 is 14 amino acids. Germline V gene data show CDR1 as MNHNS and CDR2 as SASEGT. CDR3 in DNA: TGTGCCAGCAGTGGGACTAGCGGGTACAATGAGCAGTTCTTC. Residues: CASSGTSGYNEQFF.

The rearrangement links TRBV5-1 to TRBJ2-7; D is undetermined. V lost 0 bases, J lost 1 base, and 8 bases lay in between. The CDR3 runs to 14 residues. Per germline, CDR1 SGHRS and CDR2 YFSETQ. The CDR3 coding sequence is TGCGCCAGCAGCTTGGACTCGGTTTCCTACGAGCAGTACTTC. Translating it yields CASSLDSVSYEQYF.

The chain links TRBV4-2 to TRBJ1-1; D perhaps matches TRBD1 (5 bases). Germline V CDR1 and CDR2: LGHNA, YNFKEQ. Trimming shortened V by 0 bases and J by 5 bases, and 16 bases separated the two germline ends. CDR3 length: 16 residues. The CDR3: CASSQDSGRGRTEAFF. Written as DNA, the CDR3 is TGTGCCAGCAGCCAAGATTCGGGGCGGGGGAGGACTGAAGCTTTCTTT.

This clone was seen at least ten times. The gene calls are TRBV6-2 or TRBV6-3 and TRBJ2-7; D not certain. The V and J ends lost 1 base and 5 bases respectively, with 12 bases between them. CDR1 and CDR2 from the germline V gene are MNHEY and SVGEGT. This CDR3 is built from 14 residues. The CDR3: CASSYFGWKDEQYF. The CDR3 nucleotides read TGTGCCAGCAGTTACTTTGGGTGGAAGGACGAGCAGTACTTC.

The DNA for the CDR3 is TGCAGTGCTAGGACGCGGGCGGGGGAGTACAATGAGCAGTTCTTC. Protein: CSARTRAGEYNEQFF. This sequence joins TRBV20-1 and TRBJ2-1, with 7 positions matching TRBD2. The CDR3 consists of 15 residues. The germline V gene encodes CDR1 DFQATT and CDR2 SNEGSKA (reference sequence). Trimming at V came to 3 bases and at J to 4 bases, leaving 9 bases not matched to a gene.

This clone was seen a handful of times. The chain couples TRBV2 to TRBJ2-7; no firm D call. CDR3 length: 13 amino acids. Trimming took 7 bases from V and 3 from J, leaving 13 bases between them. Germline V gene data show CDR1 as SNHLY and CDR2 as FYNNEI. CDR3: CASKRTEDYEQYF. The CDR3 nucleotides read TGTGCCAGCAAACGGACGGAAGACTACGAGCAGTACTTC.

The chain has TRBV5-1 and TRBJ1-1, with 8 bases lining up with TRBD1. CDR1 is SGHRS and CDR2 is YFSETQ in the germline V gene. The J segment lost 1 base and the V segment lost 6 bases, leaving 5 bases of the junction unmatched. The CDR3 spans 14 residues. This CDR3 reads CASTSGQANTEAFF. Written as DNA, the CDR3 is TGCGCCAGCACCTCGGGACAGGCGAACACTGAAGCTTTCTTT.

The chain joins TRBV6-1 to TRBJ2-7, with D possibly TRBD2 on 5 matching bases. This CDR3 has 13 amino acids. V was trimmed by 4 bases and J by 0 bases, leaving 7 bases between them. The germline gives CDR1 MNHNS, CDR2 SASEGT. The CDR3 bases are TGTGCCAGCAGTGCCGGGATCTCCTACGAGCAGTACTTC. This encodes CASSAGISYEQYF.

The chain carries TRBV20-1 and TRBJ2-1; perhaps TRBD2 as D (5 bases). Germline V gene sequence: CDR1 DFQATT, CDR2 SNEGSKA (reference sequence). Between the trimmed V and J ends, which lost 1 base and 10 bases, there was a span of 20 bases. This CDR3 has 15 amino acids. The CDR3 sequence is CSARARSGLRREQFF. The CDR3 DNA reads TGCAGTGCTAGAGCTAGGAGCGGCCTAAGGAGAGAGCAGTTCTTC.

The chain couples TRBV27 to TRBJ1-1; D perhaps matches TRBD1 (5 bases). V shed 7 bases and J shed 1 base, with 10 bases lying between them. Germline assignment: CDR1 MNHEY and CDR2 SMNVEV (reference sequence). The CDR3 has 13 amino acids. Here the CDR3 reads CASNRRPNTEAFF. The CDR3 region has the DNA TGTGCCAGCAACAGGAGACCGAACACTGAAGCTTTCTTT.

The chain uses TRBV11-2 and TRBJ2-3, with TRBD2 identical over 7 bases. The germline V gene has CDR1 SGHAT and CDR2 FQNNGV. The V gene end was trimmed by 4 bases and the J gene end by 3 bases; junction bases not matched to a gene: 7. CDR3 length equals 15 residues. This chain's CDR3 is CASSYRAGETDTQYF. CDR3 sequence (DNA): TGTGCCAGCAGCTACCGGGCGGGAGAGACAGATACGCAGTATTTT. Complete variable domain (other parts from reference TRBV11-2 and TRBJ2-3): EAGVAQSPRYKIIEKRQSVAFWCNPISGHATLYWYQQILGQGPKLLIQFQNNGVVDDSQLPKDRFSAERLKGVDSTLKIQPAKLEDSAVYLCASSYRAGETDTQYFGPGTRLTVL.